The sequence of this T cell receptor beta chain was determined in a study of cytomegalovirus exposure and HLA in healthy donors. Study outcomes and limitations: Later analysis associated a missense DCLRE1C variant with TCR beta V- and J-gene trimming. Researchers counted around 150 TCR beta chains as cytomegalovirus-associated.

V was cut by 2 bases and J by 6 bases, with 7 bases left in between. The CDR3 totals 12 residues. The V gene's germline CDR1 is ENHRY and CDR2 SYGVKD. Amplification used 60 Vbeta primers and 13 Jbeta primers. Libraries were prepared by immunoSEQ multiplex PCR; TCRdb keeps only in-frame clonotypes and omits some of them. The table lists some 70,000 clones. Donors counted as nominally healthy when sampled, yet unrecorded immune exposures were likely. Concerning this clone itself: Its antigen is unknown.

The clonotype was recovered from a boy between 10 and 17 years old in good health and CMV-seronegative. The sample was PBMCs. The chain recombines TRBV10-3 with TRBJ1-2; D is unclear. The DNA of the CDR3 is TGTGCCATCAGTGAGCGGGGAAATGGCTACACCTTC. This sequence encodes CAISERGNGYTF.